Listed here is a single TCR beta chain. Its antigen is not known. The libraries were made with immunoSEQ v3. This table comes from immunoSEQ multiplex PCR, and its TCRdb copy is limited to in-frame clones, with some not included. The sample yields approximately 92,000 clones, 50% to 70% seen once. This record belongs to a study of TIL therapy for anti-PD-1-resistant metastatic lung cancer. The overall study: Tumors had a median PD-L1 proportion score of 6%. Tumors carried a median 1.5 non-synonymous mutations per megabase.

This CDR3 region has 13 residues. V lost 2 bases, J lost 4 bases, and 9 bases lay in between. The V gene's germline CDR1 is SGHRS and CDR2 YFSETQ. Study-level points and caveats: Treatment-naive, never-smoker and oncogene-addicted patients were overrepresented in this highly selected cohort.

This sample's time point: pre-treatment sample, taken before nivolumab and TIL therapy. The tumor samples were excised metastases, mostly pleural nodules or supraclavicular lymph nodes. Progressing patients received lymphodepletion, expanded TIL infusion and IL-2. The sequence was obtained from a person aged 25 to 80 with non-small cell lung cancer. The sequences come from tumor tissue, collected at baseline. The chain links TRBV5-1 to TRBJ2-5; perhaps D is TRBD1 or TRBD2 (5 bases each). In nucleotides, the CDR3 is TGCGCCAGCAGCTTTGGGGGTCGAGAGACCCAGTACTTC. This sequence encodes CASSFGGRETQYF.